The 21 T cell receptor beta chains listed next were all sequenced from one sample in a study of CD8 T cells in ankylosing spondylitis. Study-wide points: It appeared that ankylosing spondylitis blood was characterized by a TCR beta motif of eight highly homologous variants.

Which antigens these TCRs recognize remains unknown. MiXCR, run by TCRdb on the 5' RACE reads, gives a single entry per CDR3 protein. Among 750,000 to 850,000 distinct CDR3 sequences listed, about an eighth were seen once. Input material: blood, either unsorted or a sorted T cell fraction (not recorded which). The receptors here all came from a male donor with ankylosing spondylitis.

Only a few counts were recorded for this clonotype. The CDR3 DNA follows: TGTGCCAGCAGCCGGGCCGACAGGGGTTCCTACGAGCAGTACTTC. Protein sequence: CASSRADRGSYEQYF. This rearrangement joins TRBV3-1 to TRBJ2-7; 8 positions match TRBD1. The CDR3 spans 15 residues. Germline V gene sequence: CDR1 LGHDT, CDR2 YNNKEL (reference sequence). Germline trimming cut 4 bases from V and 1 base from J; bases unmatched to any gene: 6.

This clonotype was seen more than once but under ten times. The chain has TRBV28 and TRBJ1-4; D is undetermined. The germline V and J ends were trimmed by 5 bases and 7 bases, with 23 bases remaining between them. The CDR3 is 17 amino acids. Germline CDR1 reads MDHEN; CDR2 reads SYDVKM. In DNA, the CDR3 is TGTGCCAGCAGTCCTCCAGCGTATAGGGAAGGTGGTGAAAAACTGTTTTTT. Its protein is CASSPPAYREGGEKLFF. Variable domain in full (rest from reference TRBV28 and TRBJ1-4): DVKVTQSSRYLVKRTGEKVFLECVQDMDHENMFWYRQDPGLGLRLIYFSYDVKMKEKGDIPEGYSVSREKKERFSLILESASTNQTSMYLCASSPPAYREGGEKLFFGSGTQLSVL.

This clonotype was seen only a few times. The chain recombines TRBV20-1 with TRBJ1-5; D is ambiguous. The CDR3 has 12 amino acids. The germline V gene encodes CDR1 DFQATT and CDR2 SNEGSKA (reference sequence). V was trimmed by 4 bases and J by 3 bases, leaving 7 bases between them. The CDR3 region is CSAMRVNQPQHF. DNA of the CDR3: TGCAGTGCTATGAGGGTCAATCAGCCCCAGCATTTT.

The chain carries TRBV20-1 and TRBJ2-3; the D is unclear. Germline CDR1 and CDR2: DFQATT and SNEGSKA (reference sequence). Trimming cost V 0 bases and J 2 bases, with 15 bases left between them. The CDR3 sequence is 16 residues long. In DNA, the CDR3 is TGCAGTGCTAGAGATCCCCTTACGATCCTCACAGATACGCAGTATTTT. Amino acids: CSARDPLTILTDTQYF.

The chain couples TRBV7-2 to TRBJ2-7, with D perhaps TRBD2 (6 bases). CDR1 is SGHTA and CDR2 is FQGNSA in the germline V gene. V was clipped by 2 bases and J by 2 bases, with 13 bases between them. This CDR3 is built from 15 residues. CDR3 DNA sequence: TGTGCCAGCAGCTTAACGCGGGACTCCCCCTACGAGCAGTACTTC. This encodes CASSLTRDSPYEQYF.

This clonotype turned up a few times. The rearrangement uses TRBV20-1 and TRBJ2-3, with TRBD1 matching over 12 bases. Looked up from germline, CDR1 is DFQATT and CDR2 is SNEGSKA (reference sequence). The ends lost 5 bases at V and 7 bases at J; junction bases unmatched: 19. The CDR3 totals 18 residues. CDR3 loop: CSAEKGQGAFSGRNTQYF. CDR3 DNA sequence: TGCAGTGCTGAAAAGGGACAGGGGGCGTTTAGCGGGAGGAATACGCAGTATTTT.

This clonotype appeared many times. The chain carries TRBV7-2 and TRBJ2-1; D possibly corresponds to TRBD2 (5 bases). CDR1 is SGHTA and CDR2 is FQGNSA in the germline V gene. Trimming left V 5 bases short and J 6 bases short, with 17 bases between. The CDR3 spans 15 residues. CDR3 bases: TGTGCCAGCAGCATTGAGGGTTCCTGGGGCAATGAGCAGTTCTTC. Translation: CASSIEGSWGNEQFF.

The table lists this clonotype with a few counts. The chain carries TRBV12-3 or TRBV12-4 and TRBJ1-5; TRBD1 is a possible D gene (5 bases). CDR3 size: 14 residues. V shed 8 bases and J shed 0 bases, with 11 bases lying between them. The CDR3 sequence: CASPRGDSNQPQHF. As DNA, the CDR3 is TGTGCCAGCCCTAGGGGAGATAGCAATCAGCCCCAGCATTTT.

The table lists this clonotype with a few counts. The V and J genes are TRBV7-9 and TRBJ2-2; TRBD2 agrees at 9 bases. Germline V gives CDR1 SEHNR, CDR2 FQNEAQ (reference sequence). This CDR3 region has 17 residues. With 4 bases clipped from V and 0 bases from J, the junction kept 6 bases outside the gene matches. This chain's CDR3 is CASSSFRTSANTGELFF. CDR3 bases: TGTGCCAGCAGCTCCTTTCGGACTAGCGCGAACACCGGGGAGCTGTTTTTT.

The gene calls are TRBV20-1 and TRBJ1-2, with 8 bases that match TRBD1. The CDR3 spans 12 residues. V gave up 3 bases and J gave up 7 bases; unmatched junction bases: 4. Germline CDR1 reads DFQATT; CDR2 reads SNEGSKA (reference sequence). CDR3 nucleotides: TGCAGTGCTAGCGAACAGGGGGGTGGCTACACCTTC. This encodes CSASEQGGGYTF.

In its sample, this clonotype was seen once. The chain carries TRBV18 and TRBJ2-7, with 7 bases matching TRBD2. This CDR3 comprises 15 residues. Germline values: CDR1 KGHSH, CDR2 LQKENI. The V gene end was trimmed by 2 bases and the J gene end by 0 bases; junction bases not matched to a gene: 4. The DNA of the CDR3 is TGTGCCAGCTCACCATTAGGCGGGGGCTCCTACGAGCAGTACTTC. This sequence encodes CASSPLGGGSYEQYF.

In this sample, this clonotype turned up many times. The chain combines TRBV7-2 with TRBJ1-1; D remains ambiguous. In germline, CDR1 is SGHTA, CDR2 FQGNSA. The CDR3 is made up of 14 amino acids. V lost 2 bases and J 0 bases, leaving 7 bases between the germline ends. This CDR3 is CASSLQRMNTEAFF. The CDR3 DNA reads TGTGCCAGCAGCTTACAGCGGATGAACACTGAAGCTTTCTTT.

This clonotype was seen only a few times. This chain links TRBV4-3 with TRBJ2-7; a possible D gene is TRBD1 (5 bases). V was cut by 0 bases and J by 0 bases, with 6 bases left in between. The CDR3 runs 14 residues. CDR1 LGHNA and CDR2 YSLEER come from the germline V gene. The CDR3 bases are TGCGCCAGCAGCCAAGAAGGGGACTCCTACGAGCAGTACTTC. It encodes CASSQEGDSYEQYF.

The V gene is TRBV29-1, the J gene TRBJ2-4; the match to TRBD2 covers 11 bases. Germline trimming cut 6 bases from V and 6 bases from J; bases unmatched to any gene: 7. CDR1 is SQVTM, CDR2 ANQGSEA, per germline. This CDR3 has 14 residues. The CDR3 here is CSVLTSGKSNIQYF. In nucleotides, the CDR3 is TGCAGCGTCTTGACTAGCGGGAAGTCAAACATTCAGTACTTC.

This clonotype was picked up a small number of times. The chain has TRBV7-9 and TRBJ2-3; 8 positions agree with TRBD2. V gave up 3 bases and J gave up 5 bases; unmatched junction bases: 7. Germline-derived CDR1 and CDR2 are SEHNR and FQNEAQ (reference sequence). The CDR3 covers 15 residues. The CDR3 here is CASSLRAGVIDTQYF. DNA for the CDR3: TGTGCCAGCAGCTTGAGAGCGGGGGTCATAGATACGCAGTATTTT.

The chain combines TRBV20-1 with TRBJ1-2; tentative D call: TRBD1 (6 bases). Germline CDR1 and CDR2: DFQATT and SNEGSKA (reference sequence). Trimming stripped 3 bases from V and 3 bases from J, with 14 bases between. This CDR3 region has 14 residues. In nucleotides, the CDR3 is TGCAGTGCTAGGGCAGGGGTGGCGGACTATGGCTACACCTTC. Translating gives CSARAGVADYGYTF.

This clonotype was seen more than once but under ten times. The chain combines TRBV5-1 with TRBJ2-1; the D gene is possibly TRBD2 (6 bases). The germline V gene encodes CDR1 SGHRS and CDR2 YFSETQ. The CDR3 runs to 15 residues. Deletions cut 2 bases from V and 5 bases from J, with 14 bases between. The CDR3 region is CASSFGSGVHNEQFF. CDR3 coding DNA: TGCGCCAGCAGCTTTGGTAGCGGCGTTCACAATGAGCAGTTCTTC.

The V gene is TRBV5-1, the J gene TRBJ1-1; no definite D call. This CDR3 contains 14 residues. Germline V gene lookup returns CDR1 SGHRS and CDR2 YFSETQ. V dropped 0 bases and J dropped 5 bases, with 11 bases sitting between them. The DNA for the CDR3 is TGCGCCAGCAGCTTGGGACGTCCCCAGACTGAAGCTTTCTTT. Amino acid sequence: CASSLGRPQTEAFF. The full variable domain, completed using reference TRBV5-1 and TRBJ1-1, is KAGVTQTPRYLIKTRGQQVTLSCSPISGHRSVSWYQQTPGQGLQFLFEYFSETQRNKGNFPGRFSGRQFSNSRSEMNVSTLELGDSALYLCASSLGRPQTEAFFGQGTRLTVV.

The V and J genes are TRBV6-5 and TRBJ1-4, with 10 bases identical to TRBD1. Trimming removed 0 bases from V and 6 bases from J; junction bases left unmatched: 4. The germline gives CDR1 MNHEY, CDR2 SVGAGI. CDR3 length: 16 residues. The CDR3 here is CASSYSFGTGDEKLFF. The CDR3, as DNA: TGTGCCAGCAGTTACTCGTTCGGGACAGGGGATGAAAAACTGTTTTTT.

The chain is built from TRBV7-2 and TRBJ2-7; D ambiguous. This CDR3 is 14 amino acids long. Per the germline V gene, CDR1 is SGHTA and CDR2 is FQGNSA. Trimming took off 2 bases at V and 3 bases at J, with 11 bases between the two ends. CDR3: CASSLMDLLYEQYF. Here the CDR3 DNA reads TGTGCCAGCAGCTTAATGGACCTGCTCTACGAGCAGTACTTC.

The sample holds a few counts of this clonotype. The rearrangement links TRBV5-1 to TRBJ2-7; D is perhaps TRBD2 (6 bases). The CDR3 totals 14 residues. Germline V gives CDR1 SGHRS, CDR2 YFSETQ. Trimming took off 0 bases at V and 7 bases at J, with 14 bases between the two ends. CDR3 loop: CASSLGGEVWEQYF. Written as DNA, the CDR3 is TGCGCCAGCAGCTTGGGCGGGGAGGTCTGGGAGCAGTACTTC.